This entry lists 24 T cell receptor beta chains sequenced from one sample in a study of blood T cell repertoires in COVID-19 (dated by TCRdb to the early 2020s). Library preparation used the immunoSEQ multiplex PCR assay. As stored in TCRdb, this immuneACCESS dataset retains in-frame rearrangements with V and J assigned. A fraction of the clones does not appear; measured against another copy, unresolved V genes explain less than half of the discrepancy, and the remainder lacks a known reason. The sample table records around 150,000 clones; about four fifths of these occur just once. The biggest ten clones account for about 3.7% of the sample. Sequencing was performed on PBMCs or T cells enriched from blood (not recorded which). The receptors here all came from a woman aged 55 to 70 who had recovered from COVID-19.

This chain joins TRBV18 and TRBJ2-1; 8 bases align to TRBD2. The V gene's germline CDR1 is KGHSH and CDR2 LQKENI. The CDR3 length is 15 residues. The ends lost 5 bases at V and 5 bases at J; junction bases unmatched: 8. CDR3 sequence reads: CASSSHGGADNEQFF. The CDR3 DNA is TGTGCCAGCTCATCCCACGGGGGGGCGGACAATGAGCAGTTCTTC.

This rearrangement joins TRBV3-1 (or the pseudogene TRBV3-2) to TRBJ2-7; perhaps TRBD1 as D (6 bases). The CDR3 covers 13 residues. Germline V lookup: CDR1 LGHDT, CDR2 YNNKEL (reference sequence). Trimming shortened V by 1 base and J by 5 bases, and 9 bases separated the two germline ends. The CDR3 loop reads CASSQAQGNEQYF. The CDR3 DNA reads TGTGCCAGCAGCCAAGCCCAGGGGAACGAGCAGTACTTC.

V usage is TRBV7-2 and J usage is TRBJ1-2, with 7 bases fitting TRBD1. CDR3 length equals 14 residues. The germline CDR1 and CDR2 sequences are SGHTA and FQGNSA. V trimming: 8 bases; J trimming: 2 bases; junction bases outside the gene matches: 8. CDR3 nucleotide sequence: TGTGCCAGCCGAAAAGTGACAGGGAACTATGGCTACACCTTC. The encoded protein is CASRKVTGNYGYTF.

V usage is TRBV12-3 or TRBV12-4 and J usage is TRBJ2-7; D remains ambiguous. This CDR3 is 13 amino acids long. V dropped 1 base and J dropped 9 bases, with 13 bases sitting between them. This chain's CDR3 is CASSLEAPRGQYF. The CDR3 DNA reads as TGTGCCAGCAGTTTAGAGGCGCCTCGCGGGCAGTACTTC.

The rearrangement links TRBV6-5 to TRBJ2-7; TRBD2 aligns across 11 bases. V was pared by 2 bases and J by 0 bases, with 3 bases of the junction left unmatched. The CDR3 covers 16 residues. CDR1 and CDR2 (germline): MNHEY, SVGAGI. CDR3 sequence (DNA): TGTGCCAGCAGTTACCGACTAGCGGGGCCCTCCTACGAGCAGTACTTC. Translating it yields CASSYRLAGPSYEQYF.

V and J are TRBV29-1 and TRBJ2-5; maybe TRBD2 (6 bases). The V end was cut by 3 bases, the J end by 7 bases, with 18 bases between. The germline CDR1 and CDR2 sequences are SQVTM and ANQGSEA. The CDR3 is 14 amino acids. The CDR3 DNA sequence: TGCAGCGTTGACTCCAACTGGAGGGAAGGGACCCAGTACTTC. Its translation: CSVDSNWREGTQYF. The complete variable domain, with remaining parts taken from reference TRBV29-1 and TRBJ2-5, reads SAVISQKPSRDICQRGTSLTIQCQVDSQVTMMFWYRQQPGQSLTLIATANQGSEATYESGFVIDKFPISRPNLTFSTLTVSNMSPEDSSIYLCSVDSNWREGTQYFGPGTRLLVL.

The V gene is TRBV2, the J gene TRBJ1-1; the D gene is possibly TRBD1 (5 bases). The V gene's germline CDR1 is SNHLY and CDR2 FYNNEI. CDR3 length: 15 residues. The V and J ends lost 6 bases and 1 base respectively, with 15 bases between them. The chain's CDR3 is CASSQRQGGNTEAFF. The DNA for the CDR3 is TGTGCCAGCAGCCAACGTCAGGGTGGGAACACTGAAGCTTTCTTT.

The chain joins TRBV9 to TRBJ1-2, with a weak D call TRBD1 (5 bases). CDR1 SGDLS and CDR2 YYNGEE come from the germline V gene. The CDR3 spans 14 residues. V dropped 5 bases and J dropped 6 bases, with 17 bases sitting between them. The CDR3 is CASSGRTGTDGYTF. The CDR3 coding sequence is TGTGCCAGCAGTGGGAGAACCGGGACTGATGGCTACACCTTC. Together with reference TRBV9 and TRBJ1-2, the CDR3 gives the full variable domain: DSGVTQTPKHLITATGQRVTLRCSPRSGDLSVYWYQQSLDQGLQFLIQYYNGEERAKGNILERFSAQQFPDLHSELNLSSLELGDSALYFCASSGRTGTDGYTFGSGTRLTVV.

V and J are TRBV3-1 (or the pseudogene TRBV3-2) and TRBJ2-1; 7 bases match TRBD2. V trimming: 4 bases; J trimming: 2 bases; junction bases outside the gene matches: 5. Per germline, CDR1 LGHDT and CDR2 YNNKEL (reference sequence). The length of the CDR3 is 15 residues. The CDR3 sequence is CASSPGRPPYNEQFF. The CDR3 DNA follows: TGTGCCAGCAGCCCCGGGAGGCCCCCCTACAATGAGCAGTTCTTC.

The CDR3 here is CASSFGGSADTQYF. CDR3 nucleotides: TGTGCCAGCAGCTTCGGGGGGTCGGCAGATACGCAGTATTTT. The V gene is TRBV5-5, the J gene TRBJ2-3; 7 bases match TRBD2. From germline, CDR1 is SGHKS and CDR2 YYEKEE (reference sequence). Trimming took 2 bases from V and 4 from J; bases not matched to a gene: 4. This CDR3 comprises 14 residues.

J is TRBJ2-3 and V is TRBV2, with a weak D call TRBD2 (6 bases). The V gene lost 6 bases and the J gene lost 0 bases, with 13 bases spanning the gap. The V gene's germline CDR1 is SNHLY and CDR2 FYNNEI. The CDR3 has 15 amino acids. The CDR3 sequence: CASRGAGPSTDTQYF. CDR3 sequence (DNA): TGTGCCAGCAGGGGAGCGGGCCCTAGCACAGATACGCAGTATTTT. Full variable domain (rest looked up from reference TRBV2 and TRBJ2-3): EPEVTQTPSHQVTQMGQEVILRCVPISNHLYFYWYRQILGQKVEFLVSFYNNEISEKSEIFDDQFSVERPDGSNFTLKIRSTKLEDSAMYFCASRGAGPSTDTQYFGPGTRLTVL.

This clone appeared once. The chain's CDR3 is CASSIGLRTYPETQYF. DNA of the CDR3: TGTGCCAGTAGTATAGGGCTCCGGACATACCCAGAGACCCAGTACTTC. The V gene is TRBV19, the J gene TRBJ2-5; D might be TRBD1 (5 bases). The V end was cut by 1 base, the J end by 4 bases, with 16 bases between. CDR3 length: 16 residues. Germline-derived CDR1 and CDR2 are LNHDA and SQIVND (reference sequence).

V gene TRBV6-5 combines with J gene TRBJ2-1, with 10 bases aligning to TRBD2. The CDR3 contains 14 residues. Trimming took 5 bases from V and 6 from J; bases not matched to a gene: 4. Per the germline V gene, CDR1 is MNHEY and CDR2 is SVGAGI. The CDR3 is CASSRSGGTNEQFF. The CDR3 coding sequence is TGTGCCAGCAGTCGTAGCGGGGGGACCAATGAGCAGTTCTTC.

This chain joins TRBV27 and TRBJ1-3; 8 bases are a match to TRBD1. The CDR3 spans 14 residues. CDR1 and CDR2 (germline): MNHEY, SMNVEV (reference sequence). The V and J ends lost 5 bases and 0 bases, in that order; junction bases with no gene match: 0. The CDR3 is CASSTGGSGNTIYF. CDR3 nucleotides: TGTGCCAGCAGTACAGGGGGCTCTGGAAACACCATATATTTT.

This chain joins TRBV28 and TRBJ2-7; 7 bases agree with TRBD2. CDR1 and CDR2 from the germline V gene are MDHEN and SYDVKM. The V gene end was trimmed by 5 bases and the J gene end by 7 bases; junction bases not matched to a gene: 8. The CDR3 is 13 amino acids. The CDR3, as DNA: TGTGCCAGCAGTACCCCCGGGAGGAGGGAGCAGTACTTC. This gives the protein CASSTPGRREQYF.

The rearrangement joins TRBV27 to TRBJ2-7, with D perhaps TRBD1 (6 bases). The CDR3 spans 13 residues. Trimming removed 8 bases at V and 6 bases at J, with 17 bases between. CDR1 is MNHEY, CDR2 SMNVEV, per germline (reference sequence). CDR3 bases: TGTGCCAGCGTCGGCAGGGGAAGGGTCGAGCAGTACTTC. Translated, it gives CASVGRGRVEQYF.

This chain connects TRBV28 to TRBJ2-7; maybe TRBD1 (6 bases). The germline V and J ends were trimmed by 7 bases and 0 bases, with 13 bases remaining between them. Germline CDR1 MDHEN, CDR2 SYDVKM. CDR3 size: 14 residues. CDR3 residues: CASTDRTTSYEQYF. Written as DNA, the CDR3 is TGTGCCAGCACCGACAGGACAACCTCCTACGAGCAGTACTTC. The whole variable domain, filled in from reference TRBV28 and TRBJ2-7, reads DVKVTQSSRYLVKRTGEKVFLECVQDMDHENMFWYRQDPGLGLRLIYFSYDVKMKEKGDIPEGYSVSREKKERFSLILESASTNQTSMYLCASTDRTTSYEQYFGPGTRLTVT.

The chain uses TRBV30 and TRBJ1-5; TRBD1 matches 7 bases. This CDR3 contains 15 residues. Losses at the gene ends were 3 bases for V and 4 bases for J; bases not matched to a gene: 9. CDR1 and CDR2 from the germline V gene are GTSNPN and SVGIG (reference sequence). The DNA of the CDR3 is TGTGCCTGGAGCCCTTACGGGACAGAAAATCAGCCCCAGCATTTT. It encodes CAWSPYGTENQPQHF.

The V gene is TRBV3-1 (or the pseudogene TRBV3-2), the J gene TRBJ2-5; TRBD2 matches 14 bases. J lost 2 bases, V lost 1 base, and 3 bases had no gene match. Germline CDR1 LGHDT, CDR2 YNNKEL (reference sequence). This CDR3 contains 17 residues. DNA for the CDR3: TGTGCCAGCAGCCAAGGCGGACTAGCGGGGGGACAAGAGACCCAGTACTTC. Translated, it gives CASSQGGLAGGQETQYF.

The rearrangement links TRBV12-3 or TRBV12-4 to TRBJ2-7; no clear D. The V end was cut by 3 bases, the J end by 1 base, with 7 bases between. This CDR3 is 13 amino acids long. This CDR3 reads CASSFGHSYEQYF. The DNA for the CDR3 is TGTGCCAGCAGTTTTGGGCATTCCTACGAGCAGTACTTC.

The chain couples TRBV4-1 to TRBJ2-5; 8 nucleotides match TRBD2. CDR1 is MGHRA, CDR2 YSYEKL, per germline. V lost 1 base, J lost 5 bases, and 12 bases stayed unmatched. This CDR3 region has 17 residues. The CDR3 DNA sequence: TGCGCCAGCAGCCAAGTTCGGGGGGCGAGCGGGGGTGAGACCCAGTACTTC. Residues: CASSQVRGASGGETQYF.

V is TRBV5-6 and J is TRBJ2-7; D is undetermined. The CDR3 has 13 residues. The germline CDR1 and CDR2 sequences are SGHDT and YYEEEE. Trimming stripped 6 bases from V and 0 bases from J, with 10 bases between. The CDR3 here is CASKRIISYEQYF. The CDR3 region has the DNA TGTGCCAGCAAGCGCATAATCTCCTACGAGCAGTACTTC.

This clone was picked up one time. The chain uses TRBV6-1 and TRBJ1-2; TRBD1 might be the D (5 bases). There are 12 residues in the CDR3. Germline loops: CDR1 MNHNS, CDR2 SASEGT. The germline V and J ends were trimmed by 3 bases and 4 bases, with 6 bases remaining between them. The CDR3 DNA sequence: TGTGCCAGCAGTGACACAGGCTATGGCTACACCTTC. The encoded protein is CASSDTGYGYTF.

CDR3 nucleotides: TGTGCCAGCTCACCGGGACAGTGGGGTTCGCCCCAGCATTTT. Amino acids: CASSPGQWGSPQHF. The gene calls are TRBV18 and TRBJ1-5, with 7 bases aligning to TRBD1. Germline V gives CDR1 KGHSH, CDR2 LQKENI. Trimming at V came to 3 bases and at J to 9 bases, leaving 8 bases not matched to a gene. The CDR3 has 14 amino acids.